The 29 T cell receptor beta chains below come from one sample, sequenced in a study of CD8 T cells in ankylosing spondylitis. MiXCR was run by TCRdb on the 5' RACE reads, yielding one entry per CDR3 protein. The data hold around 320,000 distinct CDR3 sequences, with around 21% observed a single time. The sample consisted of blood, either unsorted or a sorted T cell fraction (not recorded which). The receptors here all came from a female donor with ankylosing spondylitis or in good health (not recorded which).

The chain combines TRBV11-2 with TRBJ1-2; no firm D call. The CDR3 loop spans 13 amino acids. The V and J ends lost 1 base and 6 bases respectively, with 9 bases between them. The germline V gene has CDR1 SGHAT and CDR2 FQNNGV. The CDR3 coding sequence is TGTGCCAGCAGCTTAGCGGGTATTGATGGCTACACCTTC. Its protein is CASSLAGIDGYTF.

This clonotype turned up a few times. The chain employs TRBV3-1 and TRBJ1-2; the match to TRBD1 covers 7 bases. Germline trimming cut 1 base from V and 4 bases from J; bases unmatched to any gene: 3. The germline gives CDR1 LGHDT, CDR2 YNNKEL (reference sequence). The CDR3 covers 14 residues. The DNA for the CDR3 is TGTGCCAGCAGCCAAGGCAGGGGGACCTATGGCTACACCTTC. It is translated as CASSQGRGTYGYTF.

The J gene is TRBJ2-1, the V gene TRBV5-1; 7 nucleotides line up with TRBD1. The V gene's germline CDR1 is SGHRS and CDR2 YFSETQ. With 3 bases clipped from V and 3 bases from J, the junction kept 6 bases outside the gene matches. CDR3 length equals 15 residues. CDR3 bases: TGCGCCAGCAGCTCCACAGGGGTAGTCTACAATGAGCAGTTCTTC. It translates to CASSSTGVVYNEQFF.

The chain has TRBV5-1 and TRBJ2-7; 8 bases line up with TRBD1. Germline V gene data show CDR1 as SGHRS and CDR2 as YFSETQ. The CDR3 is 13 residues long. V trimming: 4 bases; J trimming: 10 bases; junction bases outside the gene matches: 10. This chain's CDR3 is CASSPQQGEKQYF. CDR3 nucleotides: TGCGCCAGCAGCCCGCAACAGGGGGAGAAACAGTACTTC.

J is TRBJ2-7 and V is TRBV12-3 or TRBV12-4; D remains ambiguous. The germline V and J ends were trimmed by 6 bases and 1 base, with 10 bases remaining between them. This CDR3 has 13 amino acids. The CDR3 loop is CASSPDGSYEQYF. Here the CDR3 DNA reads TGTGCCAGCAGCCCGGACGGTTCCTACGAGCAGTACTTC.

A note on this clonotype: At one end, the junction sequence differs from germline, possibly due to a read error. This chain connects TRBV7-7 to TRBJ2-2; 8 nucleotides agree with TRBD2. CDR1 and CDR2 (germline): SSHAT, FNYEAQ (reference sequence). The CDR3 length is 13 residues. CDR3 protein: CASSSSGSGELFF. The DNA of the CDR3 is TGTGCTAGCAGCTCCAGCGGGAGTGGGGAGCTGTTTTTT. Supplemented by reference TRBV7-7 and TRBJ2-2, the full variable domain reads GAGVSQSPRYKVTKRGQDVTLRCDPISSHATLYWYQQALGQGPEFLTYFNYEAQPDKSGLPSDRFSAERPEGSISTLTIQRTEQRDSAMYRCASSSSGSGELFFGEGSRLTVL.

This clonotype was seen only a few times. This rearrangement joins TRBV20-1 to TRBJ2-1; 7 positions match TRBD1. The CDR3 sequence is 12 residues long. The V gene's germline CDR1 is DFQATT and CDR2 SNEGSKA (reference sequence). V gave up 4 bases and J gave up 8 bases; unmatched junction bases: 5. DNA for the CDR3: TGCAGTGCTACGACAGGGATAGATGAGCAGTTCTTC. Translated, it gives CSATTGIDEQFF.

Only a few counts were recorded for this clonotype. The chain couples TRBV19 to TRBJ2-1, with D perhaps given as TRBD1 or TRBD2 (5 bases each). This CDR3 spans 15 amino acids. In germline, CDR1 is LNHDA, CDR2 SQIVND (reference sequence). V lost 3 bases to trimming and J lost 9 bases, with 18 bases between them. The CDR3 DNA is TGTGCCAGTAGTATCTCCCCCCTGGGGACGCGTGAGCAGTTCTTC. Translated, it gives CASSISPLGTREQFF.

The rearrangement uses TRBV10-2 and TRBJ2-4, with D possibly being TRBD2 (6 bases). From germline, CDR1 is WSHSY and CDR2 SAAADI. This CDR3 has 16 residues. Trimming removed 1 base at V and 4 bases at J, with 14 bases between. CDR3 nucleotides: TGCGCCAGCAGTGAGTGGGAGGCAGAGGCTAAAAACATTCAGTACTTC. Encoded protein: CASSEWEAEAKNIQYF.

This clonotype has only a few counts. A junction boundary mismatches the germline segment, possibly from a read error. The V and J genes are TRBV6-2 or TRBV6-3 and TRBJ2-2; either TRBD1 or TRBD2 may supply D (6 bases each). CDR1 is MNHEY and CDR2 is SVGEGT in the germline V gene. The CDR3 consists of 15 residues. This CDR3 reads CDSTVSGARTGELFF. CDR3 DNA sequence: TGTGACAGCACTGTATCGGGGGCGCGGACCGGGGAGCTGTTTTTT.

V and J are TRBV7-9 and TRBJ2-7; maybe TRBD1 (5 bases). The ends were cut back, 3 bases at V and 2 bases at J, with 8 bases in the middle. CDR1 and CDR2 (germline): SEHNR, FQNEAQ (reference sequence). This CDR3 has 13 residues. CDR3 residues: CASSFETAYEQYF. CDR3 nucleotides: TGTGCCAGCAGCTTCGAGACAGCCTACGAGCAGTACTTC.

This clonotype showed up many times. V usage is TRBV29-1 and J usage is TRBJ1-1, with D possibly matching TRBD1 (5 bases). Germline-derived CDR1 and CDR2 are SQVTM and ANQGSEA. CDR3 length: 13 amino acids. Trimming cost V 8 bases and J 0 bases, with 13 bases left between them. CDR3 in DNA: TGCAGCTGGGGGAAACTGATGAACACTGAAGCTTTCTTT. Translation: CSWGKLMNTEAFF.

The chain couples TRBV18 to TRBJ1-5; TRBD1 matches at 9 bases. This CDR3 comprises 16 residues. Germline-derived CDR1 and CDR2 are KGHSH and LQKENI. V dropped 6 bases and J dropped 5; count of bases not matched to a gene: 11. The CDR3 nucleotides are TGTGCCAGCTCCCGGCTGGACAGGGGCCTCGATCAGCCCCAGCATTTT. Residues: CASSRLDRGLDQPQHF.

This clonotype was detected ten times or more. The chain uses TRBV5-6 and TRBJ2-3; possibly TRBD2 for D (6 bases). The germline V gene has CDR1 SGHDT and CDR2 YYEEEE. V lost 2 bases and J 2 bases, leaving 15 bases between the germline ends. The CDR3 consists of 16 residues. The CDR3 DNA is TGTGCCAGCAGCTTATCTCGGTGGAGGGACACAGATACGCAGTATTTT. It encodes CASSLSRWRDTDTQYF.

The V call is TRBV20-1, the J call TRBJ2-3, with 11 nucleotides matching TRBD2. CDR1 and CDR2 (germline): DFQATT, SNEGSKA (reference sequence). The CDR3 is made up of 14 amino acids. The V and J ends lost 6 bases and 3 bases, in that order; junction bases with no gene match: 5. The CDR3 DNA sequence: TGCAGTGCCGTCAGGACTAGCGGGACAGATACGCAGTATTTT. This codes for CSAVRTSGTDTQYF.

This clonotype was seen a few times. The chain carries TRBV6-2 or TRBV6-3 and TRBJ2-7, with 10 bases lining up with TRBD2. Trimming removed 6 bases from V and 4 bases from J; junction bases left unmatched: 9. The CDR3 is 15 amino acids. The V gene's germline CDR1 is MNHEY and CDR2 SVGEGT. Here the CDR3 reads CASRPRTSGWYEQYF. The CDR3 DNA reads as TGTGCCAGCAGGCCCCGGACTAGCGGATGGTACGAGCAGTACTTC.

The CDR3 sequence: CSAPATGQRRGKLFF. CDR3 nucleotides: TGCAGTGCCCCTGCGACGGGACAAAGAAGAGGAAAACTGTTTTTT. The chain is built from TRBV20-1 and TRBJ1-4; D perhaps matches TRBD1 (6 bases). This CDR3 contains 15 residues. Trimming cost V 6 bases and J 10 bases, with 24 bases left between them. Germline V gene lookup returns CDR1 DFQATT and CDR2 SNEGSKA (reference sequence).

This clonotype has only a few counts. The chain uses TRBV12-3 or TRBV12-4 and TRBJ2-7; 8 nucleotides align to TRBD2. V was pared by 3 bases and J by 9 bases, with 10 bases of the junction left unmatched. The CDR3 runs 14 residues. For the CDR3, the DNA is TGTGCCAGCAGTTTGTCGAGCGGGGGCTCAGTGCAGTACTTC. Amino acids: CASSLSSGGSVQYF.

This clonotype was detected only a few times. The chain carries TRBV6-1 and TRBJ2-1, with TRBD1 matching over 8 bases. Per the germline V gene, CDR1 is MNHNS and CDR2 is SASEGT. V dropped 6 bases and J dropped 1; count of bases not matched to a gene: 8. The CDR3 is 16 amino acids. CDR3 DNA sequence: TGTGCCAGCAGACCCTTAGACAGGGGATCCTACAATGAGCAGTTCTTC. It encodes CASRPLDRGSYNEQFF.

V usage is TRBV10-3 and J usage is TRBJ2-2; tentative D call: TRBD2 (6 bases). V lost 10 bases to trimming and J lost 4 bases, with 16 bases between them. Germline V gives CDR1 ENHRY, CDR2 SYGVKD. The CDR3 length is 14 residues. The CDR3 nucleotides read TGTGCCAGCACAACCGGGGGTAGCACCGGGGAGCTGTTTTTT. Encoded protein: CASTTGGSTGELFF.

The gene calls are TRBV28 and TRBJ1-6; 11 bases fit TRBD1. The CDR3 runs 17 residues. Germline V gene lookup returns CDR1 MDHEN and CDR2 SYDVKM. The ends lost 0 bases at V and 6 bases at J; junction bases unmatched: 4. This CDR3 reads CASSLWDRGLGNSPLHF. The CDR3 nucleotides read TGTGCCAGCAGTTTATGGGACAGGGGGCTTGGTAATTCACCCCTCCACTTT.

The J gene is TRBJ2-7, the V gene TRBV5-1; 7 positions match TRBD1. The germline gives CDR1 SGHRS, CDR2 YFSETQ. Germline trimming cut 0 bases from V and 4 bases from J; bases unmatched to any gene: 13. The CDR3 spans 17 residues. CDR3 DNA: TGCGCCAGCAGCTTGGGGATTACAGGGGATAGCTATTACGAGCAGTACTTC. Translation: CASSLGITGDSYYEQYF.

This clonotype was counted between two and nine times. The chain carries TRBV12-3 or TRBV12-4 and TRBJ2-1, with 11 bases aligning to TRBD2. The J segment lost 8 bases and the V segment lost 7 bases, leaving 4 bases of the junction unmatched. The CDR3 is 13 amino acids. For the CDR3, the DNA is TGTGCCAGCACCCGGACTAGCGGGTATGAGCAGTTCTTC. Its translation: CASTRTSGYEQFF.

This clonotype was counted a few times. This chain connects TRBV29-1 to TRBJ2-1; unclear D gene. There are 14 residues in the CDR3. The V gene's germline CDR1 is SQVTM and CDR2 ANQGSEA. Trimming stripped 4 bases from V and 0 bases from J, with 10 bases between. In DNA form, the CDR3 reads TGCAGCGTTGGAAAGGGTTTCTCCTACAATGAGCAGTTCTTC. Encoded protein: CSVGKGFSYNEQFF.

In this sample, this clonotype turned up many times. This sequence joins TRBV6-1 and TRBJ2-1; D not certain. The CDR3 length is 17 residues. Trimming stripped 6 bases from V and 0 bases from J, with 18 bases between. Germline V lookup: CDR1 MNHNS, CDR2 SASEGT. DNA for the CDR3: TGTGCCAGCAGCGCTGATCCGACCCCCAGCTCCTACAATGAGCAGTTCTTC. This sequence encodes CASSADPTPSSYNEQFF.

This clonotype was observed a handful of times. The chain recombines TRBV15 with TRBJ1-3; weak D call: TRBD1 (5 bases). Trimming pared 0 bases from V and 9 bases from J, leaving 6 bases between. Germline V gene data show CDR1 as LNHNV and CDR2 as YYDKDF (reference sequence). The CDR3 runs to 12 residues. The DNA of the CDR3 is TGTGCCACCAGCAGAGATAGGGGCACCATATATTTT. Translating gives CATSRDRGTIYF.

V is TRBV5-1 and J is TRBJ2-1; TRBD2 might be the D (6 bases). Trimming removed 3 bases at V and 5 bases at J, with 9 bases between. CDR3 length: 13 amino acids. Germline V gene data show CDR1 as SGHRS and CDR2 as YFSETQ. CDR3 residues: CASSSGLDNEQFF. Written as DNA, the CDR3 is TGCGCCAGCAGCTCGGGACTTGACAATGAGCAGTTCTTC.

The table lists this clonotype with a few counts. V gene TRBV7-9 combines with J gene TRBJ2-7; D remains ambiguous. The germline V and J ends were trimmed by 0 bases and 5 bases, with 11 bases remaining between them. CDR1 and CDR2 (germline): SEHNR, FQNEAQ (reference sequence). This CDR3 comprises 14 residues. CDR3 in amino acids: CASSLARGVHEQYF. In nucleotides, the CDR3 is TGTGCCAGCAGCTTAGCGCGTGGGGTTCACGAGCAGTACTTC.

In its sample, this clonotype was seen many times. The chain combines TRBV20-1 with TRBJ1-5; the D is unclear. Germline V gene sequence: CDR1 DFQATT, CDR2 SNEGSKA (reference sequence). CDR3 size: 12 residues. The ends were cut back, 2 bases at V and 5 bases at J, with 7 bases in the middle. The CDR3 nucleotides are TGCAGTGCTAGAAAGGGTTATCAGCCCCAGCATTTT. Its translation is CSARKGYQPQHF.